The clone carrying this T cell receptor beta chain was seen more than once but under ten times. Antigen: not known. These data are taken from a study of radiotherapy plus CTLA-4 blockade in lung cancer. The wider study: Objective responses occurred in 18% of patients; roughly 30% had disease control.

Profiled with immunoSEQ multiplex PCR; TCRdb holds only in-frame clones, not every one. This repertoire shows roughly 78,000 clones, more than 75% found once; its top ten account for 7.1%. Ipilimumab-mediated CTLA-4 blockade plus focal radiation was given to patients having chemo-refractory metastatic non-small-cell lung cancer. The CDR3 has 16 residues. Germline CDR1 reads SGHVS; CDR2 reads FNYEAQ. V shed 5 bases, J shed 5 bases, and the junction held 13 bases outside the gene matches. Points from the study as a whole: TCR clones originating in tumors grew in number in blood after radiotherapy plus ipilimumab. Among reported predictors of response, early blood T cell clone dynamics with interferon-beta performed best.

Specimen: peripheral blood, collected from a patient treated with radiotherapy plus ipilimumab. The chain links TRBV7-6 to TRBJ2-3; 7 positions match TRBD1. The clonotype originates from a human donor with non-small cell lung cancer who had a complete response to radiotherapy plus ipilimumab. The CDR3 reads CASSPLGRGYGDTQYF. The CDR3 DNA is TGTGCCAGCAGCCCGCTAGGCAGGGGGTATGGAGATACGCAGTATTTT.